This T cell receptor (beta chain) appears in the sequencing data of a study of T-cell memory formation after mild COVID-19. With regard to this clonotype: Its specificity is unknown.

Findings and limits, study-wide: Contracting CD8+ clones were enriched in EMRA, CD4+ mainly in CM and EM.

TCRdb re-derived calls from the 5' RACE reads in MiXCR, one entry per CDR3 protein. The table includes 75,000 to 95,000 distinct CDR3 sequences, around 13% detected once. The sequence was obtained from an adult woman who had mild COVID-19 (a few samples of this study predate the infection). Cell type and time point are not known. Sequencing input: PBMCs or a T cell subset sorted from them (not recorded which).

CDR3 DNA: TGTGCCACCAGTGTTACCGGGAGTTATCAGCCCCAGCATTTT. It codes for CATSVTGSYQPQHF. V is TRBV24-1 and J is TRBJ1-5; D is undetermined. CDR3 length: 14 amino acids. Germline V lookup: CDR1 KGHDR, CDR2 SFDVKD. Trimming took 5 bases from V and 5 from J, leaving 12 bases between them.